In its sample, the clone carrying this T cell receptor (beta chain) was seen many times. What it binds is unknown. Deletions cut 0 bases from V and 6 bases from J, with 11 bases between. The CDR3 length is 14 residues. Treg sorting used a CD4+CD25+CD127-/low gate. The TRBV12-4/TRBJ1-2 clonotypes were amplified using barcode primers with ligated adaptors. TCRdb re-called the multiplex PCR reads through MiXCR, storing one row per CDR3 protein. The sample lists over 2,000 distinct CDR3 sequences, roughly 0.98% occurring once. The study, taken as a whole, reports: Under 2.2% of tumor Treg sequences matched blood Tregs or memory cells. Tumor Treg TCRs overlapped most with tumor naive CD4+ cells. Tumor memory CD4+ T cell TCR gene usage clustered with blood and lymph node memory CD4+ cells and lymph node naive CD4+ cells.

This receptor was identified in a female donor with breast cancer. The specimen was tumor-infiltrating Tregs sorted from the breast tumor. The chain joins TRBV12-3 or TRBV12-4 to TRBJ1-2; D remains unclear. CDR3 nucleotide sequence: TGTGCCAGCAGTTTAGCAGGGCAGAAGGATGGCTACACCTTC. As protein: CASSLAGQKDGYTF.